These T cell receptor beta chains were read from a single sample in a study of blood T cells in healthy people across ages. TCRdb re-called the 5' RACE reads through MiXCR, storing one row per CDR3 protein. The sample lists 800,000 to 1,000,000 distinct CDR3 sequences, around 46% occurring once. Sample: blood. These receptors were collected from a man aged 30 to 45 in good health. The CDR3 runs from the conserved cysteine through the conserved F or W. The order of the fields is clone size, J gene, D gene, V gene, CDR3 DNA, CDR3 protein. D genes are given only for firm matches. Rows may omit the clone size; those that give it use once, few, many or a size class.

NA TRBJ1-1 NA TRBV20-1 TGCAGTGCTAGAGCAGGTTCAATGAACACTGAAGCTTTCTTT CSARAGSMNTEAFF
few TRBJ1-1 NA TRBV7-9 TGTGCCAGCAGCCACGACCCCACTGAAGCTTTCTTT CASSHDPTEAFF
few TRBJ2-1 TRBD2 TRBV2 TGTGCCAGCAAAGCTAGCGGGGGGCCTAATGAGCAGTTCTTC CASKASGGPNEQFF
NA TRBJ1-6 NA TRBV4-3 TGCGCCAGCAGCCAAGATTTAGGGACGCGGAATTCACCCCTCCACTTT CASSQDLGTRNSPLHF
NA TRBJ2-1 TRBD2 TRBV20-1 TGCAGTGCTAGAGATCTCGCGGGGGGGCCCAATGAGCAGTTCTTC CSARDLAGGPNEQFF
NA TRBJ2-1 TRBD1 TRBV29-1 TGCAGCCTGGGGACAGGGGGCTACAATGAGCAGTTCTTC CSLGTGGYNEQFF
NA TRBJ2-7 TRBD1 TRBV6-5 TGTGCCAGCAGTTACAAGGACAGGGGGTCCTACGAGCAGTACTTC CASSYKDRGSYEQYF
NA TRBJ2-1 NA TRBV3-1 TGTGCCAGCAGCCACCACTCAGGGGACTCCTACAATGAGCAGTTCTTC CASSHHSGDSYNEQFF
NA TRBJ2-5 TRBD2 TRBV28 TGTGCCAGCAGGCAGGGACTAGCGGGAGGCGAGACCCAGTACTTC CASRQGLAGGETQYF
NA TRBJ2-3 NA TRBV18 TGTGCCAGCTCACCACAGACGTTCTGGGGCACAGATACGCAGTATTTT CASSPQTFWGTDTQYF
NA TRBJ1-2 TRBD1 TRBV29-1 TGCAGCGTTGAAGCCGGTCAGGGGGCAAACTATGGCTACACCTTC CSVEAGQGANYGYTF
NA TRBJ2-7 NA TRBV6-2/TRBV6-3 TGTGCCAGCAGACGGCTAGCGAGCGACTACGAGCAGTACTTC CASRRLASDYEQYF
NA TRBJ1-1 TRBD1 TRBV29-1 TGCAGCGTTGAAGACTTCTACAGGGGGAACACTGAAGCTTTCTTT CSVEDFYRGNTEAFF
NA TRBJ2-1 NA TRBV14 TGTGCCAGCAGCCCCATAGCCGGGCGGGGGCAAGACAATGAGCAGTTCTTC CASSPIAGRGQDNEQFF
NA TRBJ1-2 NA TRBV13 TGTGCCAGCAGCTCCGGGACCTTTGGCTACACCTTC CASSSGTFGYTF
NA TRBJ2-3 TRBD1 TRBV9 TGTGCCAGCAGCGGATTCGACAGGGGAGCAGATACGCAGTATTTT CASSGFDRGADTQYF
few TRBJ1-6 TRBD1 TRBV9 TGTGCCAGCAGCGTAGAGGACAGGGGTGATTCACCCCTCCACTTT CASSVEDRGDSPLHF
NA TRBJ2-1 NA TRBV27 TGTGCCAGCAGTTCACCGGACAGCACAATTTACAATGAGCAGTTCTTC CASSSPDSTIYNEQFF
many TRBJ1-2 NA TRBV29-1 TGCAGCGTTGGATTGGACAGACCTGGAGGCTACACCTTC CSVGLDRPGGYTF
once TRBJ2-7 NA TRBV20-1 TGCAGTGCAAATTCACAAACAGAGAGCGAGCAGTACTTC CSANSQTESEQYF
few TRBJ1-2 NA TRBV6-1 TGTGCCAGCACCTTAAGCGCCGGAGGGGGATATGGCTACACCTTC CASTLSAGGGYGYTF
NA TRBJ2-1 TRBD2 TRBV6-2/TRBV6-3 TGTGCCAGCAGCCTTGGGACTAGCGGGGGGGTCCATGAGCAGTTCTTC CASSLGTSGGVHEQFF
NA TRBJ2-6 NA TRBV28 TGTGCCAGCAAGTTCGGGAGCTCTGGGGCCAACGTCCTGACTTTC CASKFGSSGANVLTF
NA TRBJ2-5 NA TRBV3-1 TGTGCCAGCAGCCAAGAACCAGGGGTAGGGGAGACCCAGTACTTC CASSQEPGVGETQYF
few TRBJ2-3 NA TRBV4-2 TGTGCCAGCGGACGTAGCACAGATACGCAGTATTTT CASGRSTDTQYF
once TRBJ2-7 NA TRBV5-1 TGCGCCAGCCAGCAGGGCTCCTACGAGCAGTACTTC CASQQGSYEQYF
few TRBJ1-4 NA TRBV4-1 TGCGCCAGCAGCGATCCCCAGGGAGGGACTAATGAAAAACTGTTTTTT CASSDPQGGTNEKLFF
NA TRBJ1-2 TRBD1 TRBV12-3/TRBV12-4 TGTGCCAGCAGTTTAATCCCAGGGGGCTATGGCTACACCTTC CASSLIPGGYGYTF
few TRBJ2-1 NA TRBV4-1 TGCGCCAGCAGCCAACCCAATTCTATGGGCAATGAGCAGTTCTTC CASSQPNSMGNEQFF
NA TRBJ2-3 NA TRBV6-1 TGTGCCAGCAGTGAAGCCGGCAGCGGTACGCAGTATTTT CASSEAGSGTQYF
once TRBJ2-1 NA TRBV4-1 TGCGCCAGCAGCCAAAGGCCAGGACTCGATGGCCAGCCTTACGAGCAGTTCTTC CASSQRPGLDGQPYEQFF
once TRBJ2-3 TRBD2 TRBV7-6 TGTGCCAGCAGCTTAGCGACTAGCGGCACAGATACGCAGTATTTT CASSLATSGTDTQYF
NA TRBJ1-6 NA TRBV6-1 TGTGCCAGCAGGCCGGGACAAAGTTCACCCCTCCACTTT CASRPGQSSPLHF
few TRBJ2-1 TRBD1 TRBV20-1 TGCAGTGCCGATCTCCCGGGACAGGGAAAGAATGAGCAGTTCTTC CSADLPGQGKNEQFF
NA TRBJ1-2 NA TRBV20-1 TGCAGTGCTAGACACGGCAACTATGGCTACACCTTC CSARHGNYGYTF
NA TRBJ2-7 NA TRBV3-1 TGTGCCAGCAGCCAAGGGTCCGACACCGCCTACGAGCAGTACTTC CASSQGSDTAYEQYF
NA TRBJ2-3 TRBD2 TRBV20-1 TGCAGTGCTAGACGGGGACTAGCGGGGGGGGTCACAGATACGCAGTATTTT CSARRGLAGGVTDTQYF
NA TRBJ1-5 NA TRBV28 TGTGCCAGCAGACCTTCGTCGCAGGGCAGTCAGCCCCTGCATTTT CASRPSSQGSQPLHF
NA TRBJ2-1 TRBD2 TRBV9 TGTGCCAGCAGCCCACAACTAGCGGGGGGTCTCAATGAGCAGTTCTTC CASSPQLAGGLNEQFF
NA TRBJ2-3 NA TRBV7-2 TGTGCCAGCACGTCCTCCCCAAACAGCACCTATACGCAGTATTTT CASTSSPNSTYTQYF
NA TRBJ2-3 TRBD1 TRBV10-3 TGTGCCATCAGTGGACAGGGGAGTATGTATTTT CAISGQGSMYF
once TRBJ1-1 TRBD1 TRBV4-1 TGCGCCAGCAGCGGACAGGGCGGGTGGACTGAAGCTTTCTTT CASSGQGGWTEAFF
few TRBJ1-1 NA TRBV6-5 TGTGCCAGCAGTGCCCTGGGGACTGAAGCTTTCTTT CASSALGTEAFF
NA TRBJ1-6 NA TRBV6-6 TGTGCCAGCAGCGACAGCTCAAATTCACCCCTCCACTTT CASSDSSNSPLHF
NA TRBJ2-7 NA TRBV28 TGTGCCAGCAGCCGCGTAAGGGGAAGCTCCTACGAGCAGTACTTC CASSRVRGSSYEQYF
NA TRBJ1-2 TRBD1 TRBV10-3 TGTGCCATCACCACCGGGGACAGGACGAGATACACCTTC CAITTGDRTRYTF
NA TRBJ2-5 TRBD2 TRBV7-2 TGTGCCAGCAGCTTAACGGCGGGGGGGAAGAATGAGCGGTACTTC CASSLTAGGKNERYF
few TRBJ2-3 TRBD2 TRBV7-2 TGTGCCAGCAGCTTGGGGACTAGGCGGGGAGATACGCAGTATTTT CASSLGTRRGDTQYF
NA TRBJ2-5 TRBD2 TRBV6-5 TGTGCCAGCGGCTCTAGCGGGGGGCCCCTGGGGGAGACCCAGTACTTC CASGSSGGPLGETQYF
NA TRBJ2-5 NA TRBV12-3/TRBV12-4 TGTGCCAGCAAAGGGAGTTTAGAGACCCAGTACTTC CASKGSLETQYF
NA TRBJ1-1 NA TRBV12-3/TRBV12-4 TGTGCCAGCAATCCGGTGGCCCTGAACACTGAAGCTTTCTTT CASNPVALNTEAFF
few TRBJ1-2 NA TRBV7-9 TGTGCCAGCAGCTCGGGGACGAACTATGGCTACACCTTC CASSSGTNYGYTF
few TRBJ2-3 NA TRBV9 TGTGCCAGCAGCCCATGGACATCTAGCACAGATACGCAGTATTTT CASSPWTSSTDTQYF
NA TRBJ1-2 NA TRBV30 TGTGCCTTGGCTTCATATGGCTACACCTTC CALASYGYTF
NA TRBJ2-5 TRBD2 TRBV7-9 TGTGCCAGCAGCGCATACAGCGGGGGGTTCCAAGAGACCCAGTACTTC CASSAYSGGFQETQYF